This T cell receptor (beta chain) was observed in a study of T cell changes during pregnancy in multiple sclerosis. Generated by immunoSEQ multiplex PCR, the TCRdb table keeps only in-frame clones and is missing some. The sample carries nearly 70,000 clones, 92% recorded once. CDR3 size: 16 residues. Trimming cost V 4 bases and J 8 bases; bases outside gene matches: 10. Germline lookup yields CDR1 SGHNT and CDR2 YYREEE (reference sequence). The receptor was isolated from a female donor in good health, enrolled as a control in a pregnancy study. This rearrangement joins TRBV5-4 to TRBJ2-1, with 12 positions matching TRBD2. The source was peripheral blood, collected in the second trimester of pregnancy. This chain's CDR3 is CASSTLTSGSGDEQFF. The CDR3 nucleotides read TGTGCCAGCAGCACCCTGACTAGCGGGAGTGGTGATGAGCAGTTCTTC.